This is a list of T cell receptor beta chains from one sample in a study of blood T cell repertoires in COVID-19. Method: immunoSEQ multiplex PCR; TCRdb's copy keeps in-frame clones and lacks some. The table lists 150,000 to 250,000 clones, roughly four fifths of them singletons. The sample consisted of PBMCs or T cells enriched from blood (not recorded which). The receptors shown here come from a man between 40 and 49 years old who had recovered from COVID-19. CDR3s include the opening cysteine and the closing phenylalanine or tryptophan. Fields, in order: J gene, D gene, V gene, clone size, CDR3 DNA, CDR3 protein. D genes are given only for firm matches. Expanded clones are given a class, and other clones once, few, many or no size at all.

TRBJ1-2 TRBD1 TRBV18 - TGTGCCAGCTCACCTCAGGGGGCTAGTAGTGGCTACACCTTC CASSPQGASSGYTF
TRBJ2-7 - TRBV5-1 - TGCGCCAGCAGCTTGGGGGACAATTCCTACGAGCAGTACTTC CASSLGDNSYEQYF
TRBJ1-2 TRBD1 TRBV27 few TGTGCCAGCAGTTTTACACCGGGACAGAACTATGGCTACACCTTC CASSFTPGQNYGYTF
TRBJ2-5 TRBD2 TRBV9 - TGTGCCAGCAGCGTACATAGCGGGGAGGAGACCCAGTACTTC CASSVHSGEETQYF
TRBJ1-4 TRBD1 TRBV6-5 - TGTGCCAGCAGTTACAGCTACAGGGGTGAAAAACTGTTTTTT CASSYSYRGEKLFF
TRBJ2-5 - TRBV7-2 few TGTGCCAGCAGCTTAGCGGGGGGGCGTCGAGAGACCCAGTACTTC CASSLAGGRRETQYF
TRBJ1-2 TRBD1 TRBV3-1/TRBV3-2 - TGTGCCAGCAGCCACCAGGGGGGCGTATTGGGTAAGGACTATGGCTACACCTTC CASSHQGGVLGKDYGYTF
TRBJ1-2 TRBD1 TRBV7-2 - TGTGCCAGCAGCTTAGGCCAGGGGGGTGGCTACACCTTC CASSLGQGGGYTF
TRBJ2-3 TRBD2 TRBV7-3 - TGTGCCAGCAGCTCGACTAGCGCTAGCACAGATACGCAGTATTTT CASSSTSASTDTQYF
TRBJ2-5 TRBD2 TRBV4-2 once TGTGCCAGCAGCCCCTCACGGGGGGGAAGCGTCTACGAGACCCAGTACTTC CASSPSRGGSVYETQYF
TRBJ2-2 TRBD2 TRBV11-3 - TGTGCCAGCAGCCGATTCGGGGGGGCGGTCCCCGGGGAGCTGTTTTTT CASSRFGGAVPGELFF
TRBJ2-5 - TRBV5-8 - TGTGCCAGCAGCTTGTGGCCCGAGACCCAGTACTTC CASSLWPETQYF
TRBJ2-3 TRBD1 TRBV27 - TGTGCCAGCAGCCAAGACAGGGTACCAGATACGCAGTATTTT CASSQDRVPDTQYF
TRBJ2-7 - TRBV21-1 - TGTGCCAGCAGCAACGGAAAAGCGCAGGGGGCAAGCTCCTACGAGCAGTACTTC CASSNGKAQGASSYEQYF
TRBJ1-2 - TRBV5-5 - TGTGCCAGCAGCCGATTACAGTCCCCTAACTATGGCTACACCTTC CASSRLQSPNYGYTF
TRBJ1-4 TRBD1 TRBV2 - TGTGCCAGCAGGACAGGGCGTAATGAAAAACTGTTTTTT CASRTGRNEKLFF
TRBJ2-7 TRBD2 TRBV3-1/TRBV3-2 - TGTGCCAGCAGCCACAGCGGGGGGACCGGATACGAGCAGTACTTC CASSHSGGTGYEQYF
TRBJ1-3 - TRBV27 few TGTGCCAGCAGCCGTTCCGGGATTCAGTCTGGAAACACCATATATTTT CASSRSGIQSGNTIYF
TRBJ2-2 - TRBV3-1/TRBV3-2 - TGTGCCAGCAGCCCGGGACAGAACACCGGGGAGCTGTTTTTT CASSPGQNTGELFF
TRBJ1-5 - TRBV7-9 - TGTGCCAGCAGCTTAGTACAGGGTAGTGATCAGCCCCAGCATTTT CASSLVQGSDQPQHF
TRBJ2-3 TRBD2 TRBV10-2 - TGCGCCAGCAGTGCCCGGGGGGGCGGGGATACGCAGTATTTT CASSARGGGDTQYF
TRBJ1-1 - TRBV6-1 - TGTGCCAGCAGTGAAGTCGGCAGGGCTCGGACTGAAGCTTTCTTT CASSEVGRARTEAFF
TRBJ2-1 - TRBV7-2 - TGTGCCAGCAGCTTAGGCGGATTCTACAATGAGCAGTTCTTC CASSLGGFYNEQFF
TRBJ1-2 - TRBV6-1 - TGTGCCAGCAGTGAAGCGGGGGGAAGCCATGGCTACACCTTC CASSEAGGSHGYTF
TRBJ1-6 - TRBV5-6 - TGTGCCAGCAGCTTGCGGTCGCAGGGAGGATTTTCACCCCTCCACTTT CASSLRSQGGFSPLHF
TRBJ2-3 TRBD2 TRBV5-4 - TGTGCCAGCAGCTTGCGTATTTTCGGACTAGCGGATACCACAGATACGCAGTATTTT CASSLRIFGLADTTDTQYF
TRBJ2-3 TRBD1 TRBV5-4 - TGTGCCAGCAGCTTCCGACAGGGTACGGATACGCAGTATTTT CASSFRQGTDTQYF
TRBJ2-5 TRBD1 TRBV10-3 - TGTGCCATCAGTGAATCAGGGGGCCCGGTCCGGGAGACCCAGTACTTC CAISESGGPVRETQYF
TRBJ2-5 - TRBV28 - TGTGCCAGCACCCGTAGTAGGGGCGCGCAATGGGAGACCCAGTACTTC CASTRSRGAQWETQYF
TRBJ1-4 TRBD1 TRBV4-1 - TGCGCCAGCAGCCAAGGTGGGACAGTTAATGAAAAACTGTTTTTT CASSQGGTVNEKLFF
TRBJ1-3 TRBD1 TRBV19 - TGTGCCACTCAGGGGGTTACCTCTGGAAACACCATATATTTT CATQGVTSGNTIYF
TRBJ2-5 TRBD1 TRBV28 - TGTGCCAGCAGTCCTAGGGACAGGGTGAGAGAGACCCAGTACTTC CASSPRDRVRETQYF
TRBJ1-2 - TRBV4-1 - TGCGCCAGCAGCCAAGGGACCTCAGGGGTCTCTGGCTACACCTTC CASSQGTSGVSGYTF
TRBJ2-3 TRBD2 TRBV4-2 once TGTGCCAGCAGCCAAGTACGAGCGGGGGGTCAGTCCAGCACAGATACGCAGTATTTT CASSQVRAGGQSSTDTQYF
TRBJ1-5 TRBD1 TRBV5-1 few TGCGCCAGCAGCTTGGGGACAGGGATTGAGCCCCAGCATTTT CASSLGTGIEPQHF
TRBJ1-1 - TRBV10-3 - TGTGCCATCAGTGAGGCGCACAGTGTGAACACTGAAGCTTTCTTT CAISEAHSVNTEAFF
TRBJ1-1 - TRBV19 - TGTGCCAGTAGTATACAGGGGTCGGGCACTGAAGCTTTCTTT CASSIQGSGTEAFF
TRBJ2-1 TRBD2 TRBV11-2 - TGTGCCAGCAGCGTGAGACTAGCGGGGGGGCCGGAGCAGTTCTTC CASSVRLAGGPEQFF
TRBJ1-1 - TRBV30 - TGTGCCTGGAGTGCAGGGGATAACACTGAAGCTTTCTTT CAWSAGDNTEAFF
TRBJ1-1 TRBD1 TRBV15 many TGTGCCACCAGCAGCTTCTACAGGGGGAACACTGAAGCTTTCTTT CATSSFYRGNTEAFF
TRBJ2-7 TRBD2 TRBV7-9 few TGTGCCAGCAGCTTATTCTCCCTAGCGGGGGTTTACGAGCAGTACTTC CASSLFSLAGVYEQYF
TRBJ2-1 TRBD2 TRBV6-4 few TGTGCCAGCAGTGACACTAGCGGCTCCTACAATGAGCAGTTCTTC CASSDTSGSYNEQFF
TRBJ1-1 - TRBV15 - TGTGCCACCAGCAGAGAATATAATACTGAAGCTTTCTTT CATSREYNTEAFF
TRBJ1-5 - TRBV15 few TGTGCCACCAGCAGAGACAGCGCCCAATACGATCAGCCCCAGCATTTT CATSRDSAQYDQPQHF
TRBJ2-2 TRBD2 TRBV3-1/TRBV3-2 - TGTGCCAGCAGCCAATCAGCGGGAATGACCGGGGAGCTGTTTTTT CASSQSAGMTGELFF
TRBJ1-1 TRBD1 TRBV6-2/TRBV6-3 - TGTGCCAGCAGTTACTTTCAGGGGGCAATGAACACTGAAGCTTTCTTT CASSYFQGAMNTEAFF
TRBJ2-5 - TRBV6-5 - TGTGCCAGCAGTCGACTGTACCCACGGGAGACCCAGTACTTC CASSRLYPRETQYF
TRBJ1-1 TRBD1 TRBV30 once TGTGCCTGGAGGACAGGGGTCGGTGAAGCTTTCTTT CAWRTGVGEAFF
TRBJ2-1 TRBD2 TRBV4-2 - TGTGCCAGCAGCCAGGAACCCGGGACTACTTCTGAGCAGTTCTTC CASSQEPGTTSEQFF
TRBJ2-3 TRBD2 TRBV5-1 - TGCGCCAGCAGCTTAGGACTAGCGGGGGGATCAGATACGCAGTATTTT CASSLGLAGGSDTQYF
TRBJ1-2 - TRBV5-6 - TGTGCCAGCAGCTTGAATTGGCAGGGGAGCGACTATGGCTACACCTTC CASSLNWQGSDYGYTF
TRBJ1-5 TRBD1 TRBV28 - TGTGCCAGCAGCATGGACAGGGATAGCAATCAGCCCCAGCATTTT CASSMDRDSNQPQHF
TRBJ1-2 - TRBV18 - TGTGCCAGCTCACCAGGAGCTAACTATGGCTACACCTTC CASSPGANYGYTF